The sequence of this TCR beta chain was determined in a study of radiation and T cells in renal cell carcinoma. The study's findings and limits: Top tumor clonotypes rose in blood 2 weeks post-radiation, then contracted. Without pretreatment biopsies, baseline tumor clonotype presence was undetermined.

A word on this clone: Its antigen is not known.

Method: immunoSEQ multiplex PCR; TCRdb's copy keeps in-frame clones and lacks some. The table has about 43,000 clones, over 80% seen once. Time point in this sample: blood 4 weeks post-SBRT, at nephrectomy. Indicated treatment: 15 Gy SBRT to primary tumor, nephrectomy 4 weeks later. Nephrectomy followed 15 Gy stereotactic body radiation by 4 weeks. The tumor was a clear cell renal cell carcinoma. Germline trimming cut 0 bases from V and 4 bases from J; bases unmatched to any gene: 7. The CDR3 loop spans 15 amino acids. Germline V CDR1 and CDR2: SGDLS, YYNGEE. The chain uses TRBV9 and TRBJ2-7; 7 bases line up with TRBD1. This receptor was taken from a woman aged 70-85 years with renal cell carcinoma. The sequenced sample was blood, obtained from a patient whose treatment included radiotherapy and nephrectomy. The CDR3 nucleotides read TGTGCCAGCAGCGTAGGCAACAGGGGAGATTACGAGCAGTACTTC. Translating it yields CASSVGNRGDYEQYF.